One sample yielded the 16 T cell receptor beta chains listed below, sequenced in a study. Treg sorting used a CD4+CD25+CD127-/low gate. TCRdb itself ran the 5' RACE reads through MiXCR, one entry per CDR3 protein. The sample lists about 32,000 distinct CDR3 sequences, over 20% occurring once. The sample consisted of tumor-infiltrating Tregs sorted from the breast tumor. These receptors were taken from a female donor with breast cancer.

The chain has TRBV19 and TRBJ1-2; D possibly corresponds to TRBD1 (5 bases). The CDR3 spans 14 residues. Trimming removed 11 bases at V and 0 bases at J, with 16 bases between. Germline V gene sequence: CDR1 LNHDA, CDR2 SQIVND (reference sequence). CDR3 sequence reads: CAVSPGHSNYGYTF. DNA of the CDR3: TGTGCCGTCTCGCCAGGGCACTCTAACTATGGCTACACCTTC.

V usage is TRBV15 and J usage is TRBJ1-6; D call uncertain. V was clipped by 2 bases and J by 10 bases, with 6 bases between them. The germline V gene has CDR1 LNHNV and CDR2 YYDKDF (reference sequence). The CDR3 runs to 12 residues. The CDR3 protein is CATSRPQSPLHF. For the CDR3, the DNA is TGTGCCACCAGCAGACCCCAGTCACCCCTCCACTTT.

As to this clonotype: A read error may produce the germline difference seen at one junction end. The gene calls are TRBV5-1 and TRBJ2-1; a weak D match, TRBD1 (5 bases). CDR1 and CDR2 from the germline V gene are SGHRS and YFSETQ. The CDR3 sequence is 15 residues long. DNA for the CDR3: TGCGCCAGCAGCCTTAGGGGCTCCTTGGACAATGAGCAGCTCTTC. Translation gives CASSLRGSLDNEQLF.

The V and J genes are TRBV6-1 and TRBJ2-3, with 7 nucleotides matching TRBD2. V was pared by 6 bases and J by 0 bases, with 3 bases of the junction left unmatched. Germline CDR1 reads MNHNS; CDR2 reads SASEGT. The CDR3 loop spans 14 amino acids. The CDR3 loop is CASSGAGSTDTQYF. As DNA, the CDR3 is TGTGCCAGCAGCGGAGCGGGGAGCACAGATACGCAGTATTTT.

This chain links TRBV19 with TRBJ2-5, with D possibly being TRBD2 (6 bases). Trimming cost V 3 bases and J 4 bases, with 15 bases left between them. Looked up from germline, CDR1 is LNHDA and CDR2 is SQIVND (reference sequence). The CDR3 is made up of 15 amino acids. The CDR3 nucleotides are TGTGCCAGTAGTATGACCCCCTCGGAGGGAGAGACCCAGTACTTC. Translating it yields CASSMTPSEGETQYF.

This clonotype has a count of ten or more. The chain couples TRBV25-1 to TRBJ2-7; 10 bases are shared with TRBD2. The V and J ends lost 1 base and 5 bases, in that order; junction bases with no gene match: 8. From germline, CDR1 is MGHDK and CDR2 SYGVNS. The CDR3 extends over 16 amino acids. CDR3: CASSESPSGSRNEQYF. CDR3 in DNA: TGTGCCAGCAGTGAATCCCCTAGCGGGAGTCGGAACGAGCAGTACTTC.

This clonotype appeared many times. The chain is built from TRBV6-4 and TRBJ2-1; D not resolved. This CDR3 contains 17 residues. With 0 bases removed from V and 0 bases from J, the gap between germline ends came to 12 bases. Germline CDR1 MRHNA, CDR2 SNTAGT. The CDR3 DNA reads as TGTGCCAGCAGTGACTCGAATATAGCCGGCTCCTACAATGAGCAGTTCTTC. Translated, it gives CASSDSNIAGSYNEQFF.

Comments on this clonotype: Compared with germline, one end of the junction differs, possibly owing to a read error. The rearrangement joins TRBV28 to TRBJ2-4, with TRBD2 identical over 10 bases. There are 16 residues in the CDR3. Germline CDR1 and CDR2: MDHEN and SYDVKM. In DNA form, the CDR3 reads TGTGCCAGCAGTCCTATTCAAGCGGGGGGGCGGAACATTCAGCACTTC. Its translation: CASSPIQAGGRNIQHF. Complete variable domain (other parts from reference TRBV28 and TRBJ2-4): DVKVTQSSRYLVKRTGEKVFLECVQDMDHENMFWYRQDPGLGLRLIYFSYDVKMKEKGDIPEGYSVSREKKERFSLILESASTNQTSMYLCASSPIQAGGRNIQHFGAGTRLSVL.

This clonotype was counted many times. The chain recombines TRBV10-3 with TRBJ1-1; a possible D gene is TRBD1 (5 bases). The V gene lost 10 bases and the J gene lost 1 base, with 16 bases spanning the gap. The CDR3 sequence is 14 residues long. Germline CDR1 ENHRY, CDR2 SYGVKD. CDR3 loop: CATQAGGGNTEAFF. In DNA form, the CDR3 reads TGTGCCACCCAGGCCGGGGGAGGGAACACTGAAGCTTTCTTT.

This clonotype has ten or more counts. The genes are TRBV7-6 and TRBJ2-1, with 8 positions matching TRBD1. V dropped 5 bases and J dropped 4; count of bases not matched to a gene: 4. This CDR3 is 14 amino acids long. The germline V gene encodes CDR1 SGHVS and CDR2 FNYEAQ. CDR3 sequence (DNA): TGTGCCAGCAGCCTGGGACAGGTTTACAATGAGCAGTTCTTC. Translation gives CASSLGQVYNEQFF.

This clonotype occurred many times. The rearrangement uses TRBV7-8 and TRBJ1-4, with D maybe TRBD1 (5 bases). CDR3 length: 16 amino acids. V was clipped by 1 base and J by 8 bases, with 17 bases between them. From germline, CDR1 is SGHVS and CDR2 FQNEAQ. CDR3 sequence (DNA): TGTGCCAGCAGCTTAGAGGGCTTGTTGGGGACCGAAAAACTGTTTTTT. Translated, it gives CASSLEGLLGTEKLFF.

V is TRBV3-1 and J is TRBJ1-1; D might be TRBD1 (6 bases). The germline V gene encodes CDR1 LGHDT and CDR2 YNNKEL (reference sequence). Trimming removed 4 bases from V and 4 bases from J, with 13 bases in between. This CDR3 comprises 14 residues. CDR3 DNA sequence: TGTGCCAGCAGCCTACAGGGTAGAGGCACTGAAGCTTTCTTT. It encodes CASSLQGRGTEAFF.

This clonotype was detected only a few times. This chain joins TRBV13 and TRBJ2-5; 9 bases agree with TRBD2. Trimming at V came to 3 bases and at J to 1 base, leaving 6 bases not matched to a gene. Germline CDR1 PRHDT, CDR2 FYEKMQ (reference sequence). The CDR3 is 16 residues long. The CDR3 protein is CASSFGGGASQETQYF. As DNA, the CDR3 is TGTGCCAGCAGCTTTGGCGGGGGGGCCAGCCAAGAGACCCAGTACTTC.

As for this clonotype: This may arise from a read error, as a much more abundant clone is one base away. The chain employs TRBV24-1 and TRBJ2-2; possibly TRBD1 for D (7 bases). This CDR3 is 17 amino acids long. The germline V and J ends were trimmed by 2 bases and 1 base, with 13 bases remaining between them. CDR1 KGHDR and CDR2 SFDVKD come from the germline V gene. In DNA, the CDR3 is TGTGCCACCAGTGATTATACAGGGGAGGAGAACACCGGGGAGCTGTTTTTT. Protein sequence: CATSDYTGEENTGELFF.

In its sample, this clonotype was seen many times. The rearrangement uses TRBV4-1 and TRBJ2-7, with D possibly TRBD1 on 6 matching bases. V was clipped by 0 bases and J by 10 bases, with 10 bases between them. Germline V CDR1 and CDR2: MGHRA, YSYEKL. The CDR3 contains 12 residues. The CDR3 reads CASSQDQGRQYF. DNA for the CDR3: TGCGCCAGCAGCCAAGATCAGGGGAGACAGTACTTC.

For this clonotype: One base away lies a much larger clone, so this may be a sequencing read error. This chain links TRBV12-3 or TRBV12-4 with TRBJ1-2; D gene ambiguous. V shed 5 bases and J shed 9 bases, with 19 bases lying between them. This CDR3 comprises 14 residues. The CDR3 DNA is TGTGCCAGCAGTCATCTATTAGGACCAGCTCGCTACACCTTC. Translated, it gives CASSHLLGPARYTF.